The rows below give T cell receptor beta chains drawn from one sample of a study of blood T cell repertoires in COVID-19. The data were produced by immunoSEQ multiplex PCR, yet TCRdb's version contains in-frame clones alone and is incomplete. Among 200,000 to 250,000 clones listed, 75% to 85% were seen once. The sequenced sample consisted of peripheral blood. The receptors shown here come from a man aged 45-65 years with active or convalescent COVID-19. Both conserved end residues are part of each CDR3. The order of the fields is V gene, J gene, clone size, D gene, CDR3 DNA, CDR3 protein. D genes are given only for firm matches. The size entry is marked missing in some rows and otherwise reads once, few, many or a size class.

v_call: TRBV19; j_call: TRBJ1-2; clone_size: NA; d_call: NA; cdr3_nt: TGTGCCAGTAGTATAGACAGATCGGGCTACACCTTC; cdr3_aa: CASSIDRSGYTF
v_call: TRBV13; j_call: TRBJ2-2; clone_size: NA; d_call: TRBD2; cdr3_nt: TGTGCCAGCAGCTTAGGCCTTATTACTAGCGGAGGCACCGGGGAGCTGTTTTTT; cdr3_aa: CASSLGLITSGGTGELFF
v_call: TRBV28; j_call: TRBJ1-3; clone_size: NA; d_call: TRBD1; cdr3_nt: TGTGCCAGCAGACCCAGGGGGCTCGAAAACACCATATATTTT; cdr3_aa: CASRPRGLENTIYF
v_call: TRBV3-1/TRBV3-2; j_call: TRBJ2-1; clone_size: NA; d_call: NA; cdr3_nt: TGTGCCAGCAGCCGGGGGGACAATGAGCAGTTCTTC; cdr3_aa: CASSRGDNEQFF
v_call: TRBV9; j_call: TRBJ2-1; clone_size: NA; d_call: TRBD2; cdr3_nt: TGTGCCAGCAGCCTTGGACTAGCGGGAGGGTTAGGCGATGAGCAGTTCTTC; cdr3_aa: CASSLGLAGGLGDEQFF
v_call: TRBV6-5; j_call: TRBJ1-3; clone_size: NA; d_call: TRBD1; cdr3_nt: TGTGCCAGCAGGAGGACAGGGGACTCTGGAAACACCATATATTTT; cdr3_aa: CASRRTGDSGNTIYF
v_call: TRBV3-1/TRBV3-2; j_call: TRBJ1-5; clone_size: NA; d_call: TRBD1; cdr3_nt: TGTGCCAGCAGCCTACGGACAGGGGGCCCCCATCAGCCCCAGCATTTT; cdr3_aa: CASSLRTGGPHQPQHF
v_call: TRBV4-3; j_call: TRBJ1-2; clone_size: NA; d_call: NA; cdr3_nt: TGCGCCAGCAGCCAAGATCTCGGCCAGCCAGGCTCCGGCTACACCTTC; cdr3_aa: CASSQDLGQPGSGYTF
v_call: TRBV29-1; j_call: TRBJ1-1; clone_size: NA; d_call: NA; cdr3_nt: TGCAGCGTTGAAGAAAGGGGAACTGAAGCTTTCTTT; cdr3_aa: CSVEERGTEAFF
v_call: TRBV4-1; j_call: TRBJ1-1; clone_size: NA; d_call: NA; cdr3_nt: TGCGCCAGCAGCCGGACAGAGAACACTGAAGCTTTCTTT; cdr3_aa: CASSRTENTEAFF
v_call: TRBV15; j_call: TRBJ2-6; clone_size: NA; d_call: TRBD1; cdr3_nt: TGTGCCACCAGCAGGGGGGACAGGTTCTCTGGGGCCAACGTCCTGACTTTC; cdr3_aa: CATSRGDRFSGANVLTF
v_call: TRBV28; j_call: TRBJ1-1; clone_size: few; d_call: TRBD1; cdr3_nt: TGTGCCAGCATGACAGGGGCTAACACTGAAGCTTTCTTT; cdr3_aa: CASMTGANTEAFF
v_call: TRBV18; j_call: TRBJ1-4; clone_size: NA; d_call: TRBD1; cdr3_nt: TGTGCCAGCTCACCACCGGGACAGGGTAATGAAAAACTGTTTTTT; cdr3_aa: CASSPPGQGNEKLFF
v_call: TRBV5-1; j_call: TRBJ1-2; clone_size: NA; d_call: TRBD1; cdr3_nt: TGCGCCAGCAGCTCCACAGGGGAGCCCTGGTATGGCTACACCTTC; cdr3_aa: CASSSTGEPWYGYTF
v_call: TRBV19; j_call: TRBJ1-5; clone_size: NA; d_call: TRBD1; cdr3_nt: TGTGCCAGTAGTCCAGGGGGCGCGAGCAATCAGCCCCAGCATTTT; cdr3_aa: CASSPGGASNQPQHF
v_call: TRBV30; j_call: TRBJ2-1; clone_size: NA; d_call: TRBD2; cdr3_nt: TGTGCCTGGAGTGAATCGAACTCGGGACTAGCGGGATCAGGGCAGTTCTTC; cdr3_aa: CAWSESNSGLAGSGQFF
v_call: TRBV5-6; j_call: TRBJ1-1; clone_size: NA; d_call: NA; cdr3_nt: TGTGCCAGCAGCTCTGGGGGAGGGGACACTGAAGCTTTCTTT; cdr3_aa: CASSSGGGDTEAFF
v_call: TRBV7-2; j_call: TRBJ1-6; clone_size: NA; d_call: NA; cdr3_nt: TGTGCCAGCAGCTTCGGGGGGTATAATTCACCCCTCCACTTT; cdr3_aa: CASSFGGYNSPLHF
v_call: TRBV7-3; j_call: TRBJ2-3; clone_size: once; d_call: TRBD2; cdr3_nt: TGTGCCAGCAGCTTACTAGCGGGGGGGCAGGAGGATACGCAGTATTTT; cdr3_aa: CASSLLAGGQEDTQYF
v_call: TRBV2; j_call: TRBJ2-1; clone_size: NA; d_call: NA; cdr3_nt: TGTGCCAGCAGTGAAGAGGGGGGGGCCGATTACAATGAGCAGTTCTTC; cdr3_aa: CASSEEGGADYNEQFF
v_call: TRBV3-1/TRBV3-2; j_call: TRBJ2-1; clone_size: NA; d_call: TRBD2; cdr3_nt: TGTGCCAGCAGCCAAGTGATCCCGCGGGGGGGCCTTTCCAATGAGCAGTTCTTC; cdr3_aa: CASSQVIPRGGLSNEQFF
v_call: TRBV18; j_call: TRBJ1-1; clone_size: NA; d_call: TRBD1; cdr3_nt: TGTGCCAGCTCAGCCCTAACAGGGGGAGGTACTGAAGCTTTCTTT; cdr3_aa: CASSALTGGGTEAFF
v_call: TRBV30; j_call: TRBJ1-4; clone_size: NA; d_call: TRBD1; cdr3_nt: TGTGCCTGGAGATTGACAGGGCCAGGGGAAAAACTGTTTTTT; cdr3_aa: CAWRLTGPGEKLFF
v_call: TRBV10-3; j_call: TRBJ2-1; clone_size: NA; d_call: TRBD2; cdr3_nt: TGTGCCATCAAGGAAGCCCTAGCGGGTGAGCAGTTCTTC; cdr3_aa: CAIKEALAGEQFF
v_call: TRBV5-5; j_call: TRBJ2-7; clone_size: few; d_call: TRBD1; cdr3_nt: TGTGCCAGCAGCTTGGACAGGGGCCACGAGCAGTACTTC; cdr3_aa: CASSLDRGHEQYF
v_call: TRBV3-1/TRBV3-2; j_call: TRBJ2-5; clone_size: NA; d_call: NA; cdr3_nt: TGTGCCAGCAGCCAATCGGGAGAGAGAGGAGAGACCCAGTACTTC; cdr3_aa: CASSQSGERGETQYF